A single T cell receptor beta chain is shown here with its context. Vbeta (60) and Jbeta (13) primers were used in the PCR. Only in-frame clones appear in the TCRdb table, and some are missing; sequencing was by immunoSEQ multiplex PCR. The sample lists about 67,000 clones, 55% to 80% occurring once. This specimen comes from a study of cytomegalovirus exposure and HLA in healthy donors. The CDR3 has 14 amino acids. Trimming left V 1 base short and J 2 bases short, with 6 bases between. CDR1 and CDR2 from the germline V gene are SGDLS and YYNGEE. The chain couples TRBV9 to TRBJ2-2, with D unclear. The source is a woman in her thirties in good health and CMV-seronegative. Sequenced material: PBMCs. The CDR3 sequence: CASSVRSNTGELFF. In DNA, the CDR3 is TGTGCCAGCAGCGTACGTAGTAACACCGGGGAGCTGTTTTTT.